This TCR beta chain comes out of a study of cytomegalovirus exposure and HLA in healthy donors. This PCR relied on a set of 60 Vbeta primers and 13 Jbeta primers. The data were produced by immunoSEQ multiplex PCR, yet TCRdb's version contains in-frame clones alone and is incomplete. The repertoire has about 130,000 clones, around 74% of them found once; the top ten carry roughly 3.1%. General study points: The study put 150 to 200 TCR beta chains on its list as cytomegalovirus-associated. Later on, an analysis tied approximately 17,000 TCR beta sequences to HLA alleles at 0.05 false discovery rate.

The germline CDR1 and CDR2 sequences are MGHRA and YSYEKL. The CDR3 totals 14 residues. Trimming shortened V by 3 bases and J by 1 base, and 6 bases separated the two germline ends. Concerning this clone: Its cognate antigen is unknown. Other DNA sequences from this sample encode an identical CDR3 as well.

This chain uses TRBV4-1 with TRBJ2-2; no reliable D call. Sequences were obtained from PBMCs. The TCR originated in a man between 25 and 39 years old in good health and CMV-seronegative. As DNA, the CDR3 is TGCGCCAGCAGCCAGGCTGGGAACACCGGGGAGCTGTTTTTT. Translating it yields CASSQAGNTGELFF.